This T cell receptor beta chain comes out of a study of T-cell memory formation after mild COVID-19. Using constant-segment primers, 5'RACE produced TCR alpha and TCR beta cDNA libraries carrying sample barcodes and UMIs. One entry per CDR3 protein results from TCRdb running MiXCR on the 5' RACE reads. The sample includes about 130,000 distinct CDR3 sequences, about a sixth of them seen just once. The CDR3 consists of 13 residues. V was shortened by 3 bases and J by 5 bases, with 8 bases between the two germline ends. V gene TRBV12-3 or TRBV12-4 combines with J gene TRBJ1-5; no clear D gene. Sequencing was carried out using PBMCs or a T cell subset sorted from them (not recorded which). The source is a man between 18 and 29 years old who had mild COVID-19 (a few samples of this study predate the infection). Cell type and time point are not known. CDR3 protein: CASSFEGDQPQHF. Here the CDR3 DNA reads TGTGCCAGCAGTTTTGAGGGAGATCAGCCCCAGCATTTT.